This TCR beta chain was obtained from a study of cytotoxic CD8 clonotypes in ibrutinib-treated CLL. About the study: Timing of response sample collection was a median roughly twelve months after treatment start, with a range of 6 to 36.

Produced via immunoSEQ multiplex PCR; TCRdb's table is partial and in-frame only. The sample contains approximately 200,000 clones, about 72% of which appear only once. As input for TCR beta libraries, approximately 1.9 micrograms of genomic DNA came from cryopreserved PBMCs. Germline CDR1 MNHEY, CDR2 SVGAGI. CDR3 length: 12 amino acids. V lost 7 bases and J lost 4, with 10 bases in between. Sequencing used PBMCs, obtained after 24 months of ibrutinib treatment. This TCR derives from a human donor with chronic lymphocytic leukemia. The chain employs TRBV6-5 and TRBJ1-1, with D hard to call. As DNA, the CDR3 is TGTGCCAGCACGCGGAGCGGCACTGAAGCTTTCTTT. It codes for CASTRSGTEAFF.